This T cell receptor (beta chain) was recorded in a study of blood T cell repertoires in COVID-19. Turning to the study itself: The United States, Italy and Spain were the sources of the acute and convalescent COVID-19 samples.

The table came from immunoSEQ multiplex PCR; TCRdb's copy has only in-frame clones and leaves some out. The table lists approximately 110,000 clones, less than 75% of them singletons. The length of the CDR3 is 16 residues. The germline CDR1 and CDR2 sequences are LNHDA and SQIVND (reference sequence). Trimming took 5 bases from V and 0 from J; bases not matched to a gene: 7. The chain couples TRBV19 to TRBJ2-3; 8 bases line up with TRBD1. The specimen sequenced was peripheral blood. The clonotype originates from a human donor with acute or convalescent COVID-19. The donor label of this sample is uncertain. The CDR3 reads CASSGPRDRSTDTQYF. CDR3 nucleotide sequence: TGTGCCAGTAGTGGACCCCGGGACAGGAGCACAGATACGCAGTATTTT. The whole variable domain, filled in from reference TRBV19 and TRBJ2-3, reads DGGITQSPKYLFRKEGQNVTLSCEQNLNHDAMYWYRQDPGQGLRLIYYSQIVNDFQKGDIAEGYSVSREKKESFPLTVTSAQKNPTAFYLCASSGPRDRSTDTQYFGPGTRLTVL.